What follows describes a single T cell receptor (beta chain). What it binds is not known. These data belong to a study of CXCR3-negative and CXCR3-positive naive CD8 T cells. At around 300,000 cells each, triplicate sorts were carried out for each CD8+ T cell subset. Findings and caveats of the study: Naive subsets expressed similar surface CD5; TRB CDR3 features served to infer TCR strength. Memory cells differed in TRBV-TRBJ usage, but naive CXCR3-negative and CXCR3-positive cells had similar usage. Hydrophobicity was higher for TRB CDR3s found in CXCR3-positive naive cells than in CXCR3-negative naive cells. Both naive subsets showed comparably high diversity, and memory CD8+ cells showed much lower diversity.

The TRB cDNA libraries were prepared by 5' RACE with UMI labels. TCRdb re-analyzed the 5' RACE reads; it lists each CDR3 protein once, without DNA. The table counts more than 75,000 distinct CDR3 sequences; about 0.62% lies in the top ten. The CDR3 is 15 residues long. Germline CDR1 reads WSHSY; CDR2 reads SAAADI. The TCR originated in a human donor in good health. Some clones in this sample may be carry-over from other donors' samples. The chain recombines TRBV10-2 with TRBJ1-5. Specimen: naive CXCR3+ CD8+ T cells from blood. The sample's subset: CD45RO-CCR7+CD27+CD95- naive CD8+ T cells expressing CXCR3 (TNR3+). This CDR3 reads CASSESEGPYEPQHF.